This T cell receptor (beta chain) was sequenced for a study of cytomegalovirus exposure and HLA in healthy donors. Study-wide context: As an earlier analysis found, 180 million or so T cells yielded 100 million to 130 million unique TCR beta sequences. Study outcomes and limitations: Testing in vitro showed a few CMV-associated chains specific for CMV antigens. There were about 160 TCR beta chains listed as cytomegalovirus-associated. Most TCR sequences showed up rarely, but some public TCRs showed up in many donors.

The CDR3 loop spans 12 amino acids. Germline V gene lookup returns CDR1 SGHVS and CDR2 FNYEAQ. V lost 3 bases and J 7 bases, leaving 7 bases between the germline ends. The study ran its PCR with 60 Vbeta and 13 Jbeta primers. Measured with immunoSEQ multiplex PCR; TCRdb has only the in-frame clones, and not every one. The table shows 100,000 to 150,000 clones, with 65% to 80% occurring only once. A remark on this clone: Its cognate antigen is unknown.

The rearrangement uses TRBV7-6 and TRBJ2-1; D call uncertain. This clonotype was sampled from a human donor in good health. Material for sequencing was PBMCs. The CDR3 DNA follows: TGTGCCAGCAGCTTCGCACAGAATGAGCAGTTCTTC. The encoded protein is CASSFAQNEQFF.